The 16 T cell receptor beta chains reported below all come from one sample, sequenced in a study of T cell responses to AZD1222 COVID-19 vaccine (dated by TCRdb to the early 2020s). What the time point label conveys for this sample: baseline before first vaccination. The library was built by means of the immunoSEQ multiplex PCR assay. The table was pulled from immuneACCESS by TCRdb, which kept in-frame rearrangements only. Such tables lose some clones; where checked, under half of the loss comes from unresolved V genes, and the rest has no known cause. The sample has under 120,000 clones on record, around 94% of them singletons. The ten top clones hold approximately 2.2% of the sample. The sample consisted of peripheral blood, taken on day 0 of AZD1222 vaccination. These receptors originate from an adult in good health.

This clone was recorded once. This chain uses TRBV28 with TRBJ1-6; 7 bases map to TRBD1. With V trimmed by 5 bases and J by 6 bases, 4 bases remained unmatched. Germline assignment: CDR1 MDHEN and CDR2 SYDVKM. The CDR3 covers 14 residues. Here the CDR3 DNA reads TGTGCCAGCAGTAGTGGGGACAGTAATTCACCCCTCCACTTT. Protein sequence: CASSSGDSNSPLHF.

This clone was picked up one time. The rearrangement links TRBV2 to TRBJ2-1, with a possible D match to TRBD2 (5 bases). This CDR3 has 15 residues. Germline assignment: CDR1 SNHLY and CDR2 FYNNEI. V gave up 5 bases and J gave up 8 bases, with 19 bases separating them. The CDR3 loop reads CASSSFQLVTDEQFF. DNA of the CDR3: TGTGCCAGCAGTTCCTTCCAACTAGTTACCGATGAGCAGTTCTTC.

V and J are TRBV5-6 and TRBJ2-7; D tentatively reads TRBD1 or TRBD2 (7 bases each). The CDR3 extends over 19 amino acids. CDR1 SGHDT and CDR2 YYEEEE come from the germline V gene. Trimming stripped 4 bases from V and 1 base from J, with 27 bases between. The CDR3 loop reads CASSGRAGGLLILSYEQYF. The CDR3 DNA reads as TGTGCCAGCAGCGGGAGGGCAGGGGGGTTACTCATCCTTTCCTACGAGCAGTACTTC. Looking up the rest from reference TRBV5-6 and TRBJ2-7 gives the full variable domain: DAGVTQSPTHLIKTRGQQVTLRCSPKSGHDTVSWYQQALGQGPQFIFQYYEEEERQRGNFPDRFSGHQFPNYSSELNVNALLLGDSALYLCASSGRAGGLLILSYEQYFGPGTRLTVT.

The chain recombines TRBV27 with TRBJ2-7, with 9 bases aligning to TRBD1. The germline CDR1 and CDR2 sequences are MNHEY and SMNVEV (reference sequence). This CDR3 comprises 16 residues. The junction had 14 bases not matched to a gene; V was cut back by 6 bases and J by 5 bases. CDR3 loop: CASRLQGTGTLNEQYF. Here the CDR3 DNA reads TGTGCCAGCAGACTCCAGGGGACAGGGACTTTGAACGAGCAGTACTTC.

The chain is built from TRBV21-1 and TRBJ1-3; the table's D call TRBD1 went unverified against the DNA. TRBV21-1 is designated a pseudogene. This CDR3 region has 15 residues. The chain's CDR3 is CASTDRGYSGNTIYF. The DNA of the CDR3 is TGTGCCAGCACCGACAGGGGGTATTCTGGAAACACCATATATTTT.

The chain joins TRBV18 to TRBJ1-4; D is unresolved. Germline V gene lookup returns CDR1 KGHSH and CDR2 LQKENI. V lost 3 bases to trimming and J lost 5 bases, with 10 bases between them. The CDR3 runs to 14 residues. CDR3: CASSPSDGNEKLFF. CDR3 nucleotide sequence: TGTGCCAGCTCACCCTCGGACGGGAATGAAAAACTGTTTTTT.

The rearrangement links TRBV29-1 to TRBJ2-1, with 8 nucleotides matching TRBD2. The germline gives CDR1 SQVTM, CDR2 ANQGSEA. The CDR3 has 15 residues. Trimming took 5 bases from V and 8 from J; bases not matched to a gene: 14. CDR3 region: CSVWGLVGGGDEQFF. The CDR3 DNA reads TGCAGCGTTTGGGGACTAGTCGGGGGAGGCGATGAGCAGTTCTTC.

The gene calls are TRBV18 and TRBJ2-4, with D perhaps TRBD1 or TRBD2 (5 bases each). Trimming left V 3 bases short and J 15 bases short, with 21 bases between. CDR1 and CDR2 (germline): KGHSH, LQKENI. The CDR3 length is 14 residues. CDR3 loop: CASSPQRPGSLTYF. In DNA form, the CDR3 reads TGTGCCAGCTCACCTCAACGACCAGGGAGTCTAACGTACTTC. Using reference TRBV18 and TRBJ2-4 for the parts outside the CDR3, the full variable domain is NAGVMQNPRHLVRRRGQEARLRCSPMKGHSHVYWYRQLPEEGLKFMVYLQKENIIDESGMPKERFSAEFPKEGPSILRIQQVVRGDSAAYFCASSPQRPGSLTYFGAGTRLSVL.

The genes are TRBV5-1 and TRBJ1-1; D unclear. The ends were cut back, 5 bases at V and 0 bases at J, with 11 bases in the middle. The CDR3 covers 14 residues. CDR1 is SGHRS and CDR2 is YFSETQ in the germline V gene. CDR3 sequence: CASSIEWVNTEAFF. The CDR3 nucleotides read TGCGCCAGCAGTATCGAATGGGTGAACACTGAAGCTTTCTTT.

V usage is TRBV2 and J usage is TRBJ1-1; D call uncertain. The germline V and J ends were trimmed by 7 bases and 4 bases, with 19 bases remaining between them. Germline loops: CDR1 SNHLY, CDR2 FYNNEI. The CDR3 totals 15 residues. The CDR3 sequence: CASTGESGGGTEAFF. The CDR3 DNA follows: TGTGCCAGCACCGGTGAATCGGGAGGAGGCACTGAAGCTTTCTTT. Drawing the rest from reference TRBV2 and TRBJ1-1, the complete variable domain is EPEVTQTPSHQVTQMGQEVILRCVPISNHLYFYWYRQILGQKVEFLVSFYNNEISEKSEIFDDQFSVERPDGSNFTLKIRSTKLEDSAMYFCASTGESGGGTEAFFGQGTRLTVV.

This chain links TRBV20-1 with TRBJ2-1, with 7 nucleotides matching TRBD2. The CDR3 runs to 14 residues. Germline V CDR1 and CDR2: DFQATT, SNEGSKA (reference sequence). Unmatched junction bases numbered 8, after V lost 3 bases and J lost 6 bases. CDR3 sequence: CSASVLAYSNEQFF. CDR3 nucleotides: TGCAGTGCTAGTGTACTAGCGTATAGCAATGAGCAGTTCTTC.

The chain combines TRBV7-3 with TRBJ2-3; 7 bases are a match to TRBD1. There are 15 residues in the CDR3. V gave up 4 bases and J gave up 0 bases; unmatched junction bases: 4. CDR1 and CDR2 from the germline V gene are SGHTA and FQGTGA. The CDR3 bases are TGTGCCAGCAGCTCCGGGACAGTAAGCACAGATACGCAGTATTTT. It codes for CASSSGTVSTDTQYF.

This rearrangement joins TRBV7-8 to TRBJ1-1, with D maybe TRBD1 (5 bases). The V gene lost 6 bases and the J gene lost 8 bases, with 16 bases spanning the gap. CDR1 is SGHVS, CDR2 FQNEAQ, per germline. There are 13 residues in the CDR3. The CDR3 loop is CASSILGGREAFF. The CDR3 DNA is TGTGCCAGCAGTATCTTGGGGGGGAGAGAAGCTTTCTTT.

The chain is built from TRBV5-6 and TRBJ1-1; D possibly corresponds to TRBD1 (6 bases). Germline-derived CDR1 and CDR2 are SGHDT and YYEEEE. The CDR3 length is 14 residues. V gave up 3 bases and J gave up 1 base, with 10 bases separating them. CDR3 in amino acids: CASSYRTANTEAFF. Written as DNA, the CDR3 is TGTGCCAGCAGCTATCGGACAGCGAACACTGAAGCTTTCTTT.

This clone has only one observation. CDR3 protein: CASSPGLNTGELFF. The CDR3 DNA follows: TGTGCCAGCAGCCCGGGACTTAACACCGGGGAGCTGTTTTTT. The rearrangement links TRBV7-3 to TRBJ2-2, with D tentatively TRBD2 (6 bases). V lost 5 bases to trimming and J lost 2 bases, with 9 bases between them. Germline loops: CDR1 SGHTA, CDR2 FQGTGA. The CDR3 length is 14 residues.

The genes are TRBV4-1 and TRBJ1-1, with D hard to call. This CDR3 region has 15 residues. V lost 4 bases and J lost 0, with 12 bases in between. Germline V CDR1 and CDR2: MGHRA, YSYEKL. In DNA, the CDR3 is TGCGCCAGCAGCCCGCCCTGGGGAATGAACACTGAAGCTTTCTTT. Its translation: CASSPPWGMNTEAFF.